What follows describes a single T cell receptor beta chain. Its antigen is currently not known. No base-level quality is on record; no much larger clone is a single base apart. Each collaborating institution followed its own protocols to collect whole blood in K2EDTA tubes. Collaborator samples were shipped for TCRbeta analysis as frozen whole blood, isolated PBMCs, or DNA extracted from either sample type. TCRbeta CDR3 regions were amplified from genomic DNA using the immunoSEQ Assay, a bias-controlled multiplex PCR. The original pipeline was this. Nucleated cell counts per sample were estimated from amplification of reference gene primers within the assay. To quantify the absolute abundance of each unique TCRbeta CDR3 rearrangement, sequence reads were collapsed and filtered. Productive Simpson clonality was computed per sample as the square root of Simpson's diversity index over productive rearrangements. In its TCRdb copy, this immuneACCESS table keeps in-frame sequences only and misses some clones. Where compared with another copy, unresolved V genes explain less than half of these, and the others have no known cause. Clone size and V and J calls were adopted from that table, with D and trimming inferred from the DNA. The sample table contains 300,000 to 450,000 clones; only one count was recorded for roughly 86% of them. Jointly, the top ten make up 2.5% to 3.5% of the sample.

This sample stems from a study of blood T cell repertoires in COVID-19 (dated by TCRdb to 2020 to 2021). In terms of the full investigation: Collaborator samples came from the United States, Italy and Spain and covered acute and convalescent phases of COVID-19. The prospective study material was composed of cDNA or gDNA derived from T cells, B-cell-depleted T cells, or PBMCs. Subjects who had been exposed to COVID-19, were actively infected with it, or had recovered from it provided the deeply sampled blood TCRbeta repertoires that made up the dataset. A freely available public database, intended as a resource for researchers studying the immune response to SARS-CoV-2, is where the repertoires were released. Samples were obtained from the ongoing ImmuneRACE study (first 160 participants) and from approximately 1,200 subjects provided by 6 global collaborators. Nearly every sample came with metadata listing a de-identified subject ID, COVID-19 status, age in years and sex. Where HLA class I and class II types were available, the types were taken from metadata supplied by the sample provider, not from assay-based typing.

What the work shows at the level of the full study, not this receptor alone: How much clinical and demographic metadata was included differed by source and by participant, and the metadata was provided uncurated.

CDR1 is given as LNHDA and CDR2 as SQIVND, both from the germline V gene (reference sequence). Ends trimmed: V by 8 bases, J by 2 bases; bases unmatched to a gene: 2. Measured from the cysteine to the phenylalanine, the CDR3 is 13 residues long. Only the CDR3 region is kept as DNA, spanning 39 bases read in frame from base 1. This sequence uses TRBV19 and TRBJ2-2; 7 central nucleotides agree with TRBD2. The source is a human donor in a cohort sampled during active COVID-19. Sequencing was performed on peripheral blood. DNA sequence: TGTGCCAGTCGGGACTACAACACCGGGGAGCTGTTTTTT. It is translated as CASRDYNTGELFF.